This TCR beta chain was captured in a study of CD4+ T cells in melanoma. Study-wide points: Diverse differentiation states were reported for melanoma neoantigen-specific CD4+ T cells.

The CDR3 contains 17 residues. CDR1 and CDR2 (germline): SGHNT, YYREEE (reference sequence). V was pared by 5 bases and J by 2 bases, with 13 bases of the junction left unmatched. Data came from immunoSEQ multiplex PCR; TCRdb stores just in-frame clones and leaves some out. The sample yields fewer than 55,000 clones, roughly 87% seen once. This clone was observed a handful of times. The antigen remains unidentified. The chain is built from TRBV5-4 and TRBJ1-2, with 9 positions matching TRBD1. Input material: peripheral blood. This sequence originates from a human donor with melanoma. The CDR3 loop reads CASRLQGASDLNYGYTF. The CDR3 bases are TGTGCCAGCAGGTTACAGGGGGCGTCAGACTTAAACTATGGCTACACCTTC. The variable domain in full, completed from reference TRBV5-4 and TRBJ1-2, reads ETGVTQSPTHLIKTRGQQVTLRCSSQSGHNTVSWYQQALGQGPQFIFQYYREEENGRGNFPPRFSGLQFPNYSSELNVNALELDDSALYLCASRLQGASDLNYGYTFGSGTRLTVV.